This T cell receptor (beta chain) derives from a study of cytomegalovirus exposure and HLA in healthy donors. The V gene's germline CDR1 is SGHRS and CDR2 YFSETQ. Trimming removed 5 bases at V and 9 bases at J, with 12 bases between. This CDR3 is built from 12 residues. Regarding the study as a whole: Immune exposure was documented only through CMV serostatus.

About this clone: The antigen is undetermined.

The PCR ran on 60 Vbeta and 13 Jbeta primers. Using immunoSEQ multiplex PCR, the repertoire was profiled, and TCRdb retains in-frame clones only, with some absent. In the table there are over 100,000 clones, about 70% of which are singletons. This TCR derives from a male donor in good health and CMV-seronegative. The rearrangement joins TRBV5-1 to TRBJ2-1; possibly TRBD1 for D (6 bases). The source material was PBMCs. The CDR3 loop is CASSQQGREQFF. The CDR3 region has the DNA TGCGCCAGCAGTCAACAGGGACGTGAGCAGTTCTTC. The full variable domain, rest sourced from reference TRBV5-1 and TRBJ2-1, is KAGVTQTPRYLIKTRGQQVTLSCSPISGHRSVSWYQQTPGQGLQFLFEYFSETQRNKGNFPGRFSGRQFSNSRSEMNVSTLELGDSALYLCASSQQGREQFFGPGTRLTVL.